Listed below are T cell receptor beta chains from one sample, sequenced in a study of T cells in localized non-small cell lung cancer. Assay: immunoSEQ multiplex PCR; the TCRdb copy retains only in-frame clones and omits some. The data show about 21,000 clones, with under 90% seen just once and approximately 15% held by the top ten. Material: PBMCs, obtained before any cancer treatment. Receptors were obtained from a woman between 35 and 70 years old with stage II squamous cell lung carcinoma. Each CDR3 is given with its conserved first and last residue. D genes are given only for firm matches. Size values are once, few and many counts, or a class for expanded clones, and some rows have none.

TRBJ1-3	-	TRBV5-1	-	13	TGCGCCAGCAGCTCGGAACCTGGAAACACCATATATTTT	CASSSEPGNTIYF
TRBJ2-5	-	TRBV7-6	-	13	TGTGCCAGCAGCTATACAGTTCAAGAGACCCAGTACTTC	CASSYTVQETQYF
TRBJ2-3	-	TRBV7-2	-	14	TGTGCCAGCAGCTCTTACGACAGCACAGATACGCAGTATTTT	CASSSYDSTDTQYF
TRBJ2-7	-	TRBV11-2	-	16	TGTGCCAGCAGCCCCCCGGGACGGAGTTCCCCCTACGAGCAGTACTTC	CASSPPGRSSPYEQYF
TRBJ1-5	-	TRBV4-2	-	15	TGTGCCAGCAGCCCGCATCTTGTCAAGGATCAGCCCCAGCATTTT	CASSPHLVKDQPQHF
TRBJ2-5	-	TRBV11-3	once	13	TGTGCCAGCAGCTCGAAGAACCAAGAGACCCAGTACTTC	CASSSKNQETQYF
TRBJ1-6	TRBD1	TRBV5-1	-	15	TGCGCCAGCAGCCGGACAGGGGGCACGACTTCACCCCTCCACTTT	CASSRTGGTTSPLHF
TRBJ2-7	-	TRBV30	-	15	TGTGCCTGGAGTGAAGGGATTTATTCGACCTACGAGCAGTACTTC	CAWSEGIYSTYEQYF
TRBJ1-5	-	TRBV6-5	-	14	TGTGCCAGCAGTGACAGAGATTCTAATCAGCCCCAGCATTTT	CASSDRDSNQPQHF
TRBJ1-4	-	TRBV15	few	12	TGTGCCACCAGCAGAGATGTTGAAAAACTGTTTTTT	CATSRDVEKLFF
TRBJ1-1	-	TRBV5-1	-	16	TGCGCCAGCAGCTTGGAGGTAGGACGGATGAACACTGAAGCTTTCTTT	CASSLEVGRMNTEAFF
TRBJ1-4	TRBD1	TRBV30	-	13	TGTGCCTGGGCGACAGGGAGGGGTGAAAAACTGTTTTTT	CAWATGRGEKLFF
TRBJ2-1	TRBD2	TRBV10-3	-	17	TGTGCCATCAGTGAGGTGCCTAGCGGGGCTCCTGACAATGAGCAGTTCTTC	CAISEVPSGAPDNEQFF
TRBJ2-3	TRBD1	TRBV9	-	16	TGTGCCAGCAGCGTTAGTGGGGGACAGCTAACAGATACGCAGTATTTT	CASSVSGGQLTDTQYF
TRBJ2-1	TRBD2	TRBV6-4	once	18	TGTGCCAGCAGAGATTTCTCTAGCGGGAGGGACCCCTACAATGAGCAGTTCTTC	CASRDFSSGRDPYNEQFF
TRBJ2-7	-	TRBV2	-	16	TGTGCCAGCAGTGAGGGTTCGGGGCCATCTCCCTACGAGCAGTACTTC	CASSEGSGPSPYEQYF
TRBJ2-2	-	TRBV10-3	-	16	TGTGCCATCAAAAGAGTCCCGGGAGAGGAGACCGGGGAGCTGTTTTTT	CAIKRVPGEETGELFF
TRBJ1-4	-	TRBV28	-	14	TGTGCCACCGGGGGGGAGGGAGGTTCAGAAAAACTGTTTTTT	CATGGEGGSEKLFF
TRBJ1-4	TRBD1	TRBV12-5	-	14	TGTGCTAGTGGTACCGGACAGGGTCGTGAAAAACTGTTTTTT	CASGTGQGREKLFF
TRBJ1-2	TRBD1	TRBV2	-	14	TGTGCCAGCAGGGCGGACAGGGGGGACTATGGCTACACCTTC	CASRADRGDYGYTF
TRBJ1-3	-	TRBV6-5	-	15	TGTGCCAGCAGTTACTCTCGGAGCTCTGGAAACACCATATATTTT	CASSYSRSSGNTIYF
TRBJ1-1	TRBD1	TRBV10-2	few	13	TGCGCCAGCAGCTGGGACAGGGGAACTGAAGCTTTCTTT	CASSWDRGTEAFF
TRBJ2-2	-	TRBV4-1	-	15	TGCGCCAGCAGCCAAGGGCGTGCGGGGACCGGGGAGCTGTTTTTT	CASSQGRAGTGELFF
TRBJ2-7	-	TRBV30	-	15	TGTGCCTGGAGTGTACAAGGGCCCACCTCCTACGAGCAGTACTTC	CAWSVQGPTSYEQYF
TRBJ1-1	-	TRBV15	once	13	TGTGCCACCAGCGCGGGCGACTCCACTGAAGCTTTCTTT	CATSAGDSTEAFF
TRBJ2-7	-	TRBV5-1	-	13	TGCGCCAGCAGCTTGGGCAGAACCTACGAGCAGTACTTC	CASSLGRTYEQYF
TRBJ2-1	-	TRBV28	medium-sized	12	TGTGCCAGCAGTTTTTGGGGGAATGAGCAGTTCTTC	CASSFWGNEQFF
TRBJ1-2	-	TRBV28	-	14	TGTGCCAGCACTGGGAGTACAGGGAACTATGGCTACACCTTC	CASTGSTGNYGYTF
TRBJ2-5	TRBD2	TRBV7-8	large	19	TGTGCCAGCAGCTTAGCTCTCGGTCTAGCGGGGGACCGAGGGGAGACCCAGTACTTC	CASSLALGLAGDRGETQYF
TRBJ2-1	TRBD2	TRBV6-6	-	15	TGTGCCAGCAAAGCGACTAGCGGGTTATACAATGAGCAGTTCTTC	CASKATSGLYNEQFF
TRBJ2-1	TRBD1	TRBV5-5	-	15	TGTGCCAGCAGCTTGAGTCAGGGGGCCGAAAATGAGCAGTTCTTC	CASSLSQGAENEQFF
TRBJ2-7	-	TRBV5-1	-	15	TGCGCCAGCAGTCAATTCGCGGGTAGCTCCTACGAGCAGTACTTC	CASSQFAGSSYEQYF
TRBJ1-3	-	TRBV10-3	-	14	TGTGCCGCAAGACTGGCGGGATCTGGAAACACCATATATTTT	CAARLAGSGNTIYF
TRBJ2-1	-	TRBV2	few	12	TGTGCCAGCAGAAAACTAGATAATGAGCAGTTCTTC	CASRKLDNEQFF
TRBJ1-5	-	TRBV28	-	15	TGTGCCAGCAGTCCCCCCAGGTGGCGCAATCAGCCCCAGCATTTT	CASSPPRWRNQPQHF
TRBJ2-1	-	TRBV27	-	14	TGTGCCAGCACCTACACGGGATCCTACAATGAGCAGTTCTTC	CASTYTGSYNEQFF
TRBJ2-1	TRBD2	TRBV5-4	-	15	TGTGCCAGCAGCTTGCTAGCGGGGAGCGGGATTGAGCAGTTCTTC	CASSLLAGSGIEQFF
TRBJ2-5	-	TRBV7-2	few	15	TGTGCCAGCAGCCCCTTCCCTAGGGGGCAAGAGACCCAGTACTTC	CASSPFPRGQETQYF
TRBJ2-1	-	TRBV9	once	16	TGTGCCAGCAGCGTATACTCTAGCGCACCCCTTCATGAGCAGTTCTTC	CASSVYSSAPLHEQFF
TRBJ2-5	-	TRBV5-1	-	14	TGCGCCAGCAGCTTGTTCGGGGGCCAAGAGACCCAGTACTTC	CASSLFGGQETQYF
TRBJ2-3	-	TRBV10-3	-	15	TGTGCCATCAGTGCTTCACCCAGGGGCACAGATACGCAGTATTTT	CAISASPRGTDTQYF
TRBJ2-3	TRBD1	TRBV6-5	-	14	TGTGCCAGCAAGAGGGGGCGTTCGACAGATACGCAGTATTTT	CASKRGRSTDTQYF
TRBJ1-1	-	TRBV9	-	14	TGTGCCAGCAGCGCCGGCGGGGGTAGGACTGAAGCTTTCTTT	CASSAGGGRTEAFF
TRBJ2-2	TRBD1	TRBV5-6	-	17	TGTGCCAGCAGCTTGGGCCTTGGGGACAGGGGAGCCGGGGAGCTGTTTTTT	CASSLGLGDRGAGELFF